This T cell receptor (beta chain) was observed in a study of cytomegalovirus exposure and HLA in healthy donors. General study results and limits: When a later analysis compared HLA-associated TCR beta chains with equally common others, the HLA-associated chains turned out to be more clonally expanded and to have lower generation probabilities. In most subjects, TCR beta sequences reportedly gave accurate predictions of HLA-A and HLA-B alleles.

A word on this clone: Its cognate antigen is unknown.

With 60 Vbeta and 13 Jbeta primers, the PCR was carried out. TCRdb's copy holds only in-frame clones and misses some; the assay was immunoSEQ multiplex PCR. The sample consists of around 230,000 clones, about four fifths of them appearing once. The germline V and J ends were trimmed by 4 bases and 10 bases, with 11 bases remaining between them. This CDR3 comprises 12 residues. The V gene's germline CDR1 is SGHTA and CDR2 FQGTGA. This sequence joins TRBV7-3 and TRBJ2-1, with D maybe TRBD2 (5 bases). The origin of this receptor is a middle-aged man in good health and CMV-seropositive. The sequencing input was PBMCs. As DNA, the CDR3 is TGTGCCAGCAGCTGGAGGTCAGGCGAGCAGTTCTTC. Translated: CASSWRSGEQFF.